A single sample gave rise to the 27 T cell receptor beta chains below, sequenced in a study of blood T cell repertoires in COVID-19. Method: immunoSEQ multiplex PCR; TCRdb's copy keeps in-frame clones and lacks some. The sample consists of about 160,000 clones, roughly 80% of them appearing once. Material for sequencing was peripheral blood. The source of these receptors is a man between 65 and 80 years old with acute or convalescent COVID-19.

V and J are TRBV6-5 and TRBJ1-4; tentatively, D is TRBD1 (6 bases). Germline V gene lookup returns CDR1 MNHEY and CDR2 SVGAGI. The CDR3 extends over 13 amino acids. The V end was cut by 6 bases, the J end by 8 bases, with 13 bases between. The CDR3 protein is CASRRQVREKLFF. In DNA form, the CDR3 reads TGTGCCAGCAGGCGACAGGTACGGGAAAAACTGTTTTTT.

This clone was counted only a few times. The CDR3 DNA sequence: TGTGCCACCAGTGCCCGGACTAGCGGGAGTGTTGAGCAGTTCTTC. It translates to CATSARTSGSVEQFF. This rearrangement joins TRBV24-1 to TRBJ2-1; 13 bases align to TRBD2. Germline CDR1 and CDR2: KGHDR and SFDVKD. The CDR3 length is 15 residues. J lost 9 bases, V lost 5 bases, and 6 bases had no gene match.

The chain has TRBV2 and TRBJ2-3, with 14 positions matching TRBD2. CDR3 size: 15 residues. Germline loops: CDR1 SNHLY, CDR2 FYNNEI. The ends lost 7 bases at V and 4 bases at J; junction bases unmatched: 4. The CDR3 sequence is CASTRTSGGSDTQYF. The CDR3 DNA follows: TGTGCCAGCACAAGGACTAGCGGGGGGTCAGATACGCAGTATTTT. The whole variable domain, filled in from reference TRBV2 and TRBJ2-3, reads EPEVTQTPSHQVTQMGQEVILRCVPISNHLYFYWYRQILGQKVEFLVSFYNNEISEKSEIFDDQFSVERPDGSNFTLKIRSTKLEDSAMYFCASTRTSGGSDTQYFGPGTRLTVL.

The chain uses TRBV28 and TRBJ2-7; unclear D gene. The V end was cut by 7 bases, the J end by 2 bases, with 12 bases between. Germline-derived CDR1 and CDR2 are MDHEN and SYDVKM. The CDR3 extends over 13 amino acids. The CDR3 loop reads CASTGLIPYEQYF. The CDR3 nucleotides read TGTGCCAGCACGGGTTTAATCCCCTACGAGCAGTACTTC.

The J gene is TRBJ2-1, the V gene TRBV24-1; TRBD2 matches 9 bases. The CDR3 has 15 amino acids. With 5 bases clipped from V and 4 bases from J, the junction kept 5 bases outside the gene matches. From germline, CDR1 is KGHDR and CDR2 SFDVKD. CDR3 coding DNA: TGTGCCACCAGTGGTAGCGGGAGTGCTTACAATGAGCAGTTCTTC. Protein product: CATSGSGSAYNEQFF.

The rearrangement links TRBV14 to TRBJ1-2; tentatively, D is TRBD1 (6 bases). The ends were cut back, 6 bases at V and 3 bases at J, with 14 bases in the middle. The length of the CDR3 is 14 residues. Germline CDR1 SGHDN, CDR2 FVKESK. This CDR3 reads CASSPGVVDYGYTF. The CDR3 DNA reads as TGTGCCAGCAGTCCAGGGGTTGTGGACTATGGCTACACCTTC. Looking up the rest from reference TRBV14 and TRBJ1-2 gives the full variable domain: EAGVTQFPSHSVIEKGQTVTLRCDPISGHDNLYWYRRVMGKEIKFLLHFVKESKQDESGMPNNRFLAERTGGTYSTLKVQPAELEDSGVYFCASSPGVVDYGYTFGSGTRLTVV.

The chain carries TRBV7-8 and TRBJ2-1, with 14 bases identical to TRBD2. Germline lookup yields CDR1 SGHVS and CDR2 FQNEAQ. This CDR3 region has 18 residues. Germline trimming cut 1 base from V and 5 bases from J; bases unmatched to any gene: 7. CDR3 nucleotide sequence: TGTGCCAGCAGCTTAGGTTGGACTAGCGGGAGGTCTCACAATGAGCAGTTCTTC. It codes for CASSLGWTSGRSHNEQFF.

The genes are TRBV6-5 and TRBJ1-4; tentative D call: TRBD1 (5 bases). Trimming removed 6 bases at V and 8 bases at J, with 16 bases between. Germline assignment: CDR1 MNHEY and CDR2 SVGAGI. The CDR3 is 14 residues long. The CDR3 bases are TGTGCCAGCAGCCCGTTGGGGGGAAGGGAAAAACTGTTTTTT. This translates into CASSPLGGREKLFF.

The J gene is TRBJ2-1, the V gene TRBV5-4, with D possibly matching TRBD1 (6 bases). V gave up 4 bases and J gave up 0 bases, with 11 bases separating them. Per the germline V gene, CDR1 is SGHNT and CDR2 is YYREEE (reference sequence). CDR3 size: 15 residues. The CDR3 DNA is TGTGCCAGCAGCACCGGACAGCCCTCCTACAATGAGCAGTTCTTC. Encoded protein: CASSTGQPSYNEQFF. Variable domain in full (rest from reference TRBV5-4 and TRBJ2-1): ETGVTQSPTHLIKTRGQQVTLRCSSQSGHNTVSWYQQALGQGPQFIFQYYREEENGRGNFPPRFSGLQFPNYSSELNVNALELDDSALYLCASSTGQPSYNEQFFGPGTRLTVL.

V usage is TRBV5-6 and J usage is TRBJ2-5; TRBD2 agrees at 10 bases. Losses at the gene ends were 2 bases for V and 5 bases for J; bases not matched to a gene: 3. CDR1 is SGHDT and CDR2 is YYEEEE in the germline V gene. CDR3 length: 14 amino acids. The CDR3 here is CASSFSSGSETQYF. The CDR3 nucleotides are TGTGCCAGCAGCTTTTCTAGCGGGAGTGAGACCCAGTACTTC. Based on the CDR3 plus reference TRBV5-6 and TRBJ2-5, the full variable domain is DAGVTQSPTHLIKTRGQQVTLRCSPKSGHDTVSWYQQALGQGPQFIFQYYEEEERQRGNFPDRFSGHQFPNYSSELNVNALLLGDSALYLCASSFSSGSETQYFGPGTRLLVL.

The chain has TRBV19 and TRBJ1-2; the match to TRBD1 covers 8 bases. Looked up from germline, CDR1 is LNHDA and CDR2 is SQIVND (reference sequence). The CDR3 is 14 residues long. Trimming at V came to 9 bases and at J to 5 bases, leaving 11 bases not matched to a gene. The CDR3 is CASRDRSFGYGYTF. Here the CDR3 DNA reads TGTGCCAGCCGGGACAGGAGCTTTGGGTATGGCTACACCTTC.

CDR3 nucleotides: TGTGCCAGCTCACCAGGGCAGGAACATGGCTACACCTTC. It yields the protein CASSPGQEHGYTF. The chain uses TRBV18 and TRBJ1-2; no definite D call. Germline CDR1 KGHSH, CDR2 LQKENI. The V and J ends lost 2 bases and 6 bases respectively, with 10 bases between them. CDR3 length: 13 residues.

The J gene is TRBJ1-4, the V gene TRBV6-6; D is undetermined. CDR3 length equals 15 residues. The V gene's germline CDR1 is MNHNY and CDR2 SVGAGI (reference sequence). V was shortened by 6 bases and J by 0 bases, with 11 bases between the two germline ends. CDR3 region: CASREPGATNEKLFF. The CDR3 DNA is TGTGCCAGCAGGGAGCCGGGAGCAACTAATGAAAAACTGTTTTTT.

The J gene is TRBJ1-5, the V gene TRBV30; a weak D match, TRBD1 (6 bases). CDR3 length: 14 residues. Germline V gives CDR1 GTSNPN, CDR2 SVGIG (reference sequence). Trimming took 2 bases from V and 1 from J, leaving 9 bases between them. The CDR3 DNA is TGTGCCTGGAGTCGGGGGGGCAGCAATCAGCCCCAGCATTTT. This encodes CAWSRGGSNQPQHF.

This sequence joins TRBV4-1 and TRBJ2-4; 9 nucleotides align to TRBD1. V was pared by 4 bases and J by 0 bases, with 10 bases of the junction left unmatched. The CDR3 runs to 18 residues. Germline CDR1 MGHRA, CDR2 YSYEKL. The CDR3 sequence is CASSPPGTGSGAKNIQYF. DNA for the CDR3: TGCGCCAGCAGCCCGCCCGGGACAGGGTCCGGAGCCAAAAACATTCAGTACTTC.

This clone occurred a few times. J is TRBJ2-3 and V is TRBV4-1; 7 bases fit TRBD2. The germline CDR1 and CDR2 sequences are MGHRA and YSYEKL. Germline trimming cut 4 bases from V and 0 bases from J; bases unmatched to any gene: 4. The CDR3 contains 15 residues. The CDR3 region is CASSPGTISTDTQYF. The CDR3 nucleotides read TGCGCCAGCAGCCCGGGGACTATTAGCACAGATACGCAGTATTTT.

The chain uses TRBV3-1 (or the pseudogene TRBV3-2) and TRBJ2-1; D is ambiguous. This CDR3 comprises 12 residues. Trimming removed 4 bases from V and 7 bases from J, with 8 bases in between. Germline CDR1 and CDR2: LGHDT and YNNKEL (reference sequence). CDR3 in amino acids: CASSPLSNEQFF. In DNA, the CDR3 is TGTGCCAGCAGCCCCCTAAGTAATGAGCAGTTCTTC.

The chain recombines TRBV6-5 with TRBJ1-4, with TRBD1 as a possible D gene (5 bases). V was clipped by 2 bases and J by 7 bases, with 8 bases between them. The CDR3 has 13 amino acids. Germline loops: CDR1 MNHEY, CDR2 SVGAGI. Here the CDR3 reads CASSYGGVEKLFF. The CDR3 DNA follows: TGTGCCAGCAGTTACGGGGGGGTTGAAAAACTGTTTTTT.

The CDR3 region is CASSSQETYGYTF. CDR3 bases: TGTGCCAGCAGCTCGCAAGAAACTTATGGCTACACCTTC. The chain joins TRBV3-1 (or the pseudogene TRBV3-2) to TRBJ1-2; D remains ambiguous. Per germline, CDR1 LGHDT and CDR2 YNNKEL (reference sequence). Trimming removed 5 bases at V and 5 bases at J, with 12 bases between. The CDR3 covers 13 residues.

This clone has only one observation. The chain carries TRBV11-3 and TRBJ1-1, with D maybe TRBD1 (5 bases). CDR1 is SGHNT, CDR2 YENEEA, per germline. The V and J ends lost 3 bases and 1 base respectively, with 9 bases between them. The CDR3 runs 14 residues. CDR3 residues: CASSFLQGNTEAFF. In nucleotides, the CDR3 is TGTGCCAGCAGCTTCCTCCAGGGGAACACTGAAGCTTTCTTT.

This clone was picked up one time. The V and J genes are TRBV2 and TRBJ2-1, with 7 bases identical to TRBD2. Trimming removed 7 bases from V and 1 base from J; junction bases left unmatched: 7. The CDR3 contains 15 residues. Germline V CDR1 and CDR2: SNHLY, FYNNEI. The DNA for the CDR3 is TGTGCCAGCACCATGACCGGGGGGTCCTACAATGAGCAGTTCTTC. The encoded protein is CASTMTGGSYNEQFF.

The V call is TRBV29-1, the J call TRBJ1-5, with TRBD1 matching 7 bases. The CDR3 is made up of 13 amino acids. Trimming cost V 7 bases and J 2 bases; bases outside gene matches: 5. Germline CDR1 SQVTM, CDR2 ANQGSEA. The CDR3 here is CSATGERNQPQHF. CDR3 coding DNA: TGCAGCGCCACAGGGGAACGCAATCAGCCCCAGCATTTT.

The rearrangement uses TRBV5-6 and TRBJ2-2, with TRBD1 identical over 7 bases. The CDR3 sequence is 15 residues long. V lost 1 base to trimming and J lost 6 bases; unmatched junction nucleotides: 6. CDR1 SGHDT and CDR2 YYEEEE come from the germline V gene. The CDR3 coding sequence is TGTGCCAGCAGCTTGACAGGGGATCTTCCCGGGGAGCTGTTTTTT. It specifies CASSLTGDLPGELFF.

The V and J genes are TRBV6-1 and TRBJ1-2; D possibly corresponds to TRBD1 (5 bases). Trimming removed 4 bases from V and 6 bases from J, with 15 bases in between. The CDR3 contains 14 residues. The germline gives CDR1 MNHNS, CDR2 SASEGT. For the CDR3, the DNA is TGTGCCAGCAGTGGAGCTTTTGAAGGGGATGGCTACACCTTC. Amino acids: CASSGAFEGDGYTF.

There are many counts of this clone. V is TRBV4-2 and J is TRBJ1-1, with D possibly TRBD1 on 5 matching bases. Trimming shortened V by 0 bases and J by 0 bases, and 11 bases separated the two germline ends. Germline CDR1 is LGHNA and CDR2 is YNFKEQ. The CDR3 totals 16 residues. The CDR3 spells CASSQDEGAMNTEAFF. The CDR3 coding sequence is TGTGCCAGCAGCCAAGATGAAGGGGCGATGAACACTGAAGCTTTCTTT.

The chain employs TRBV3-1 (or the pseudogene TRBV3-2) and TRBJ2-1; 8 bases map to TRBD2. J gave up 9 bases and V 4 bases, and 11 bases lay outside the gene matches. The CDR3 runs 15 residues. The germline V gene has CDR1 LGHDT and CDR2 YNNKEL (reference sequence). The CDR3 DNA is TGTGCCAGCAGCCCTCTCTCGGGGGGGCTCGGTGAGCAGTTCTTC. It is translated as CASSPLSGGLGEQFF.

The chain recombines TRBV5-6 with TRBJ2-7; 10 bases align to TRBD2. This CDR3 spans 15 amino acids. Germline V lookup: CDR1 SGHDT, CDR2 YYEEEE. The trim removed 1 base at V and 9 bases at J, leaving 10 bases unmatched. The CDR3 loop reads CASSLLRLAGQVQYF. The CDR3 region has the DNA TGTGCCAGCAGCTTGCTTCGACTAGCGGGTCAGGTGCAGTACTTC.